One sample yielded the 12 T cell receptor beta chains listed below, sequenced in a study of human T cells and chemical hapten exposure. Sample time point: pre-sensitization, week 0. This sample's treatment: therapeutic diphenylcyclopropenone sensitization with weekly scalp DPC. TCRdb re-analysed the RACE reads in MiXCR, keeping a single row per CDR3 protein. The repertoire holds roughly 64,000 distinct CDR3 sequences, with over 9% as singletons. The specimen was whole blood, collected in connection with sensitization to the hapten diphenylcyclopropenone (DPC). Receptor source: a woman aged 40 to 50 with alopecia areata. Some clones in this sample may be carry-over from other donors' samples.

Relative to its sample, this clonotype is medium-sized. The chain uses TRBV28 and TRBJ2-2; D may be TRBD2 (6 bases). V lost 6 bases and J 13 bases, leaving 12 bases between the germline ends. Germline CDR1 reads MDHEN; CDR2 reads SYDVKM. CDR3 size: 11 residues. CDR3 region: CASRRDFLLFF. The CDR3 DNA follows: TGTGCCAGCAGACGGGACTTTTTGCTGTTTTTT.

The V and J genes are TRBV19 and TRBJ1-1, with D maybe TRBD1 (5 bases). The germline gives CDR1 LNHDA, CDR2 SQIVND (reference sequence). CDR3 size: 13 residues. Trimming shortened V by 7 bases and J by 5 bases, and 14 bases separated the two germline ends. The CDR3 DNA reads TGTGCCAGTATGAAGGGACTGCTGACTGAAGCTTTCTTT. Encoded protein: CASMKGLLTEAFF.

V gene TRBV7-2 combines with J gene TRBJ1-6; maybe TRBD1 (5 bases). The CDR3 has 15 amino acids. Germline-derived CDR1 and CDR2 are SGHTA and FQGNSA. The V gene lost 5 bases and the J gene lost 9 bases, with 17 bases spanning the gap. The CDR3 loop reads CASSRAVGDSSPLHF. For the CDR3, the DNA is TGTGCCAGCAGCCGAGCAGTGGGGGATAGTTCACCCCTCCACTTT.

This clonotype was observed many times. The chain employs TRBV6-1 and TRBJ1-1; TRBD1 might be the D (6 bases). Germline V CDR1 and CDR2: MNHNS, SASEGT. V was shortened by 1 base and J by 7 bases, with 13 bases between the two germline ends. This CDR3 spans 14 amino acids. CDR3 region: CASSEGQVSGEAFF. In nucleotides, the CDR3 is TGTGCCAGCAGTGAAGGACAGGTTTCTGGTGAAGCTTTCTTT.

Of note for this clonotype: Since a much larger clone is just one base distant, this may be a read error. The chain couples TRBV7-2 to TRBJ1-5; weak D call: TRBD1 (6 bases). The CDR3 spans 15 residues. V was cut by 1 base and J by 5 bases, with 12 bases left in between. CDR1 is SGHTA and CDR2 is FQGNSA in the germline V gene. This CDR3 reads CASSLVGGGDQPQHF. The CDR3 region has the DNA TGTGCCAGCAGCTTAGTCGGAGGGGGAGATCAGCCCCAGCATTTT.

The chain employs TRBV29-1 and TRBJ1-1, with TRBD1 as a possible D gene (6 bases). The CDR3 is made up of 13 amino acids. V was pared by 6 bases and J by 1 base, with 12 bases between. CDR1 and CDR2 (germline): SQVTM, ANQGSEA. The CDR3 loop reads CSVEQGSNTEAFF. The CDR3 bases are TGCAGCGTGGAACAGGGCTCGAACACTGAAGCTTTCTTT. Supplemented by reference TRBV29-1 and TRBJ1-1, the full variable domain reads SAVISQKPSRDICQRGTSLTIQCQVDSQVTMMFWYRQQPGQSLTLIATANQGSEATYESGFVIDKFPISRPNLTFSTLTVSNMSPEDSSIYLCSVEQGSNTEAFFGQGTRLTVV.

The sample holds a few counts of this clonotype. V usage is TRBV2 and J usage is TRBJ2-2; 7 bases agree with TRBD1. CDR3 size: 15 residues. Trimming at V came to 6 bases and at J to 1 base, leaving 5 bases not matched to a gene. CDR1 is SNHLY and CDR2 is FYNNEI in the germline V gene. This CDR3 reads CASRGTDLNTGELFF. As DNA, the CDR3 is TGTGCCAGCAGGGGGACAGACCTGAACACCGGGGAGCTGTTTTTT.

The chain uses TRBV19 and TRBJ1-1, with TRBD1 matching over 8 bases. Germline V lookup: CDR1 LNHDA, CDR2 SQIVND (reference sequence). The CDR3 is 13 amino acids. V was pared by 8 bases and J by 8 bases, with 10 bases of the junction left unmatched. CDR3: CASYLRGHPEAFF. The DNA of the CDR3 is TGTGCCAGTTACCTCAGGGGGCACCCGGAAGCTTTCTTT.

Only a few counts were recorded for this clonotype. This rearrangement joins TRBV6-2 or TRBV6-3 to TRBJ2-3; maybe TRBD2 (6 bases). The V end lost 4 bases, the J end lost 2 bases, and 10 bases lay between the germline ends. The germline gives CDR1 MNHEY, CDR2 SVGEGT. The CDR3 length is 14 residues. CDR3 protein: CASSSAGNTDTQYF. The DNA for the CDR3 is TGTGCCAGCAGTTCGGCGGGGAACACAGATACGCAGTATTTT.

This clonotype has more than one count but fewer than ten. This chain connects TRBV29-1 to TRBJ2-7; 9 nucleotides align to TRBD1. CDR1 SQVTM and CDR2 ANQGSEA come from the germline V gene. J gave up 3 bases and V 6 bases, and 6 bases lay outside the gene matches. This CDR3 is 13 amino acids long. The CDR3 DNA is TGCAGCGTCGTCGACAGGGGGATCTACGAGCAGTACTTC. Protein product: CSVVDRGIYEQYF.

This clonotype has a handful of counts. The chain combines TRBV19 with TRBJ2-2, with 10 bases lining up with TRBD2. The CDR3 contains 15 residues. Looked up from germline, CDR1 is LNHDA and CDR2 is SQIVND (reference sequence). V lost 8 bases, J lost 2 bases, and 5 bases stayed unmatched. The CDR3 DNA sequence: TGTGCCAGTGGGGGACTAGCGACAAACACCGGGGAGCTGTTTTTT. This codes for CASGGLATNTGELFF.

This clonotype has a count of ten or more. The gene calls are TRBV13 and TRBJ1-1; D is unresolved. Germline lookup yields CDR1 PRHDT and CDR2 FYEKMQ (reference sequence). The CDR3 spans 14 residues. Trimming took off 1 base at V and 1 base at J, with 7 bases between the two ends. For the CDR3, the DNA is TGTGCCAGCAGCTTAGACACGACGAACACTGAAGCTTTCTTT. This codes for CASSLDTTNTEAFF.